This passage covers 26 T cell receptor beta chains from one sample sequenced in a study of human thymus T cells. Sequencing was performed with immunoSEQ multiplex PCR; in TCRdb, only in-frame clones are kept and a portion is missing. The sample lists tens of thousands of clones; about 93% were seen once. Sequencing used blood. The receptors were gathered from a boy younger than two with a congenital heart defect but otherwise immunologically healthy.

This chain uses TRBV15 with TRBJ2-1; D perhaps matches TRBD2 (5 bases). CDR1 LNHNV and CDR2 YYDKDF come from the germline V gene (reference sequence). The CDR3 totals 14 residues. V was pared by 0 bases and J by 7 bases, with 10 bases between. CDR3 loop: CATSRDRGPNEQFF. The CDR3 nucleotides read TGTGCCACCAGCAGAGATCGGGGTCCTAATGAGCAGTTCTTC.

CDR3 sequence reads: CASSRTSLSGNTIYF. CDR3 DNA sequence: TGTGCCAGCAGCCGGACCTCCCTCTCTGGAAACACCATATATTTT. The chain combines TRBV4-2 with TRBJ1-3; D gene unclear. CDR1 is LGHNA, CDR2 YNFKEQ, per germline. V was trimmed by 4 bases and J by 0 bases, leaving 10 bases between them. This CDR3 has 15 amino acids.

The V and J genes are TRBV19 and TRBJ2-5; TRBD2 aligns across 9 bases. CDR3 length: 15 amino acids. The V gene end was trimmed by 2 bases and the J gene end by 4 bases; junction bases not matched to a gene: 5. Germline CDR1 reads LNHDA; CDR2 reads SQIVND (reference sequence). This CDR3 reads CASSIPSGARETQYF. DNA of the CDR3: TGTGCCAGTAGTATACCTAGCGGGGCCAGAGAGACCCAGTACTTC.

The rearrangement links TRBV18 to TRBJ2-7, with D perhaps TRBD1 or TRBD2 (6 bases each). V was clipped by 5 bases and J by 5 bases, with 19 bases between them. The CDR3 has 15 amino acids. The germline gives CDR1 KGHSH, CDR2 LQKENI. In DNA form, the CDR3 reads TGTGCCAGCTCAGGACCGGGGGAGACAGGCCACGAGCAGTACTTC. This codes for CASSGPGETGHEQYF. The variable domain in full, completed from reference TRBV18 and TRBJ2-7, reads NAGVMQNPRHLVRRRGQEARLRCSPMKGHSHVYWYRQLPEEGLKFMVYLQKENIIDESGMPKERFSAEFPKEGPSILRIQQVVRGDSAAYFCASSGPGETGHEQYFGPGTRLTVT.

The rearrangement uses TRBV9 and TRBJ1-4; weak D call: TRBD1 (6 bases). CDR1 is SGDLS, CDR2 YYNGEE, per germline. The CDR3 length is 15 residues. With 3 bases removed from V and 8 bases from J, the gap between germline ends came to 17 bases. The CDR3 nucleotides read TGTGCCAGCAGCGGAACAGGGCTTCCTGGAGAAAAACTGTTTTTT. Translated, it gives CASSGTGLPGEKLFF.

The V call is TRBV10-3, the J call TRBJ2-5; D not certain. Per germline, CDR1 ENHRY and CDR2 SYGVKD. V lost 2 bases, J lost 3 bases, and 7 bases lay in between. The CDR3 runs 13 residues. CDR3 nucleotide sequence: TGTGCCATCAGTGAGAGGCCTGAAGAGACCCAGTACTTC. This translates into CAISERPEETQYF.

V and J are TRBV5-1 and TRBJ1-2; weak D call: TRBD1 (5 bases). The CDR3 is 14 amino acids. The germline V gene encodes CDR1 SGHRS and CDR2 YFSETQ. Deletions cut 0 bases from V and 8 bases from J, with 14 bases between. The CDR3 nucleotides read TGCGCCAGCAGCTTGGCAGGGAGGAACGGCGGCTACACCTTC. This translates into CASSLAGRNGGYTF.

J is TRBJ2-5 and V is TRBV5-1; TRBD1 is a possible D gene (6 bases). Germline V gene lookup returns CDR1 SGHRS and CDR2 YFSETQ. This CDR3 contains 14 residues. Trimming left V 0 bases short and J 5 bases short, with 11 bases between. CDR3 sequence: CASSLDRVRETQYF. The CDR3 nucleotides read TGCGCCAGCAGCTTGGACAGGGTCCGGGAGACCCAGTACTTC.

CDR3 sequence: CASSETGGRTDTQYF. The CDR3 DNA reads TGTGCCAGCAGCGAGACAGGGGGCAGGACAGATACGCAGTATTTT. The chain recombines TRBV5-5 with TRBJ2-3, with 10 positions matching TRBD1. This CDR3 is 15 amino acids long. Germline lookup yields CDR1 SGHKS and CDR2 YYEKEE (reference sequence). After removal of 4 bases from V and 3 bases from J, the junction contained 5 bases not matched to a gene.

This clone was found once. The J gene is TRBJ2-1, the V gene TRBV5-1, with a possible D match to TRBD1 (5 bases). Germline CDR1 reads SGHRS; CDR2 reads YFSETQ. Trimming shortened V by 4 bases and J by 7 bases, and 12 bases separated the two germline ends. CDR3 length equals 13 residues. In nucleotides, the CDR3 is TGCGCCAGCAGCATTACGGACATAAATGAGCAGTTCTTC. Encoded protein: CASSITDINEQFF.

The CDR3 nucleotides read TGCGCCAGCAGCCTGCGTCTTATGAACACTGAAGCTTTCTTT. Encoded protein: CASSLRLMNTEAFF. The chain combines TRBV5-1 with TRBJ1-1; no firm D call. V shed 4 bases and J shed 0 bases, with 10 bases lying between them. The CDR3 runs 14 residues. Germline V lookup: CDR1 SGHRS, CDR2 YFSETQ.

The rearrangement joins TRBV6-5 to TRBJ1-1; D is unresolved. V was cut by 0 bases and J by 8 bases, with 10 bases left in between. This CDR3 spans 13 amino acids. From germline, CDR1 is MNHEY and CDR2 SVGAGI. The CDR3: CASSYSISSEAFF. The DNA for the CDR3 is TGTGCCAGCAGTTACTCGATAAGCAGCGAAGCTTTCTTT.

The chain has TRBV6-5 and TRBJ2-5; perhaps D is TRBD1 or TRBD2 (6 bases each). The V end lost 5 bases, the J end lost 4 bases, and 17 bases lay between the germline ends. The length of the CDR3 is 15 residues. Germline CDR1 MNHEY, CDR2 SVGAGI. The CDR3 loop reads CASSPGRGLGETQYF. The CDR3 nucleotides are TGTGCCAGCAGTCCTGGTCGGGGGCTGGGAGAGACCCAGTACTTC.

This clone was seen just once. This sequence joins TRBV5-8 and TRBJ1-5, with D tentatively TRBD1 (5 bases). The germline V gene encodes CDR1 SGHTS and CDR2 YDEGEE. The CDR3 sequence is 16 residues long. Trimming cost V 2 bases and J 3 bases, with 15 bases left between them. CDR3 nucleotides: TGTGCCAGCAGCTTCCAGGGAAGGGGCTTCAATCAGCCCCAGCATTTT. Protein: CASSFQGRGFNQPQHF.

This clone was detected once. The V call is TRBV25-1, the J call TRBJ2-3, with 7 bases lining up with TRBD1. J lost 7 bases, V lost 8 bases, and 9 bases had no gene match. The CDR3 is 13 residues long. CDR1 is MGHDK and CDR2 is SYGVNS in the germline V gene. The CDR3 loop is CASDDREKNTQYF. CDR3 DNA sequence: TGTGCCAGCGATGACAGGGAGAAAAATACGCAGTATTTT.

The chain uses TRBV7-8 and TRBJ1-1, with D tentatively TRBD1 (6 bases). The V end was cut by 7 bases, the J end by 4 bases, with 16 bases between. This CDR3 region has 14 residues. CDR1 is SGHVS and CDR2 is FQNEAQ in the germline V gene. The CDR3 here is CASIRGPAGTEAFF. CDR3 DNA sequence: TGTGCCAGCATCCGGGGGCCCGCGGGCACTGAAGCTTTCTTT.

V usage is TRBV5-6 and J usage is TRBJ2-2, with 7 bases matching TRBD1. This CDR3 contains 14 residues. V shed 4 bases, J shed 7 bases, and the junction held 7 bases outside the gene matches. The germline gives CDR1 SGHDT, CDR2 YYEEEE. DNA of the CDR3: TGTGCCAGCAGCCCGTTGGACAGGAGCGGGGAGCTGTTTTTT. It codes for CASSPLDRSGELFF.

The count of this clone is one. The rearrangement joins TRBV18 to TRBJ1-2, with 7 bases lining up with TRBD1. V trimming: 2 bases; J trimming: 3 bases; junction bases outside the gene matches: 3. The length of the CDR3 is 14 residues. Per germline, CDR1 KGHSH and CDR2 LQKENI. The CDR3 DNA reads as TGTGCCAGCTCACCAACCGACAGGGACTATGGCTACACCTTC. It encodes CASSPTDRDYGYTF.

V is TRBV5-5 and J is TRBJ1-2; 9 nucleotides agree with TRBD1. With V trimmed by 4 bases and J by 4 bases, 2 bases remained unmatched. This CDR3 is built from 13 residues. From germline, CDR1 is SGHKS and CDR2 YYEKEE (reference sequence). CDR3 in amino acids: CASSQQGAYGYTF. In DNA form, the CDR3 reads TGTGCCAGCAGCCAACAGGGGGCCTATGGCTACACCTTC.

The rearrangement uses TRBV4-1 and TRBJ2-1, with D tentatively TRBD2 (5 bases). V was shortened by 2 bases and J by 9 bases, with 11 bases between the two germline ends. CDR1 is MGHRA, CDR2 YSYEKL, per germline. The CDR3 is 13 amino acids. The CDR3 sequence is CASSQITSREQFF. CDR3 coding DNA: TGCGCCAGCAGCCAAATTACTAGTCGTGAGCAGTTCTTC.

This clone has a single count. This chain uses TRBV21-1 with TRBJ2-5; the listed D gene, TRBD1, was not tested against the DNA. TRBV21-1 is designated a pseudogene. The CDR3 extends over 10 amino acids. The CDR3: CASSNKTQYF. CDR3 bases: TGTGCCAGCAGCAACAAGACCCAGTACTTC.

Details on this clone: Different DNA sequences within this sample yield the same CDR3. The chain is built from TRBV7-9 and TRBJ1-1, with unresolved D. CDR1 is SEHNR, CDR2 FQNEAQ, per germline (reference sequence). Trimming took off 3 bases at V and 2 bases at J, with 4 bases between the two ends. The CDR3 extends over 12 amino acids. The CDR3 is CASSLDNTEAFF. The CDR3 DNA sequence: TGTGCCAGCAGCTTGGACAACACTGAAGCTTTCTTT.

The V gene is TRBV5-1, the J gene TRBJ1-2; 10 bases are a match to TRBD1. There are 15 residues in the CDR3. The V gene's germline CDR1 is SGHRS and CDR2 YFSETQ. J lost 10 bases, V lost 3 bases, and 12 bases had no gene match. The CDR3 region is CASSSNPGQGLTYTF. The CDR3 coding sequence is TGCGCCAGCAGCTCAAATCCGGGACAGGGGTTAACCTACACCTTC.

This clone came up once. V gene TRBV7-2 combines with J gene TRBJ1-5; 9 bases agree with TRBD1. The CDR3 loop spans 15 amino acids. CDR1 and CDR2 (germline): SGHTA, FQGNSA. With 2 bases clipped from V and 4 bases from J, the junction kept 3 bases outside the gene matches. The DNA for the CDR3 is TGTGCCAGCAGCTTACGCGGGACAGGGAATCAGCCCCAGCATTTT. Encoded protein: CASSLRGTGNQPQHF.

This chain's CDR3 is CASSLPASSQETQYF. As DNA, the CDR3 is TGTGCCAGCAGCTTACCGGCTAGCTCCCAAGAGACCCAGTACTTC. This chain uses TRBV11-1 with TRBJ2-5, with D perhaps TRBD2 (5 bases). V was cut by 2 bases and J by 1 base, with 11 bases left in between. Germline CDR1 is SGHAT and CDR2 is FQDESV (reference sequence). The CDR3 is 15 residues long.

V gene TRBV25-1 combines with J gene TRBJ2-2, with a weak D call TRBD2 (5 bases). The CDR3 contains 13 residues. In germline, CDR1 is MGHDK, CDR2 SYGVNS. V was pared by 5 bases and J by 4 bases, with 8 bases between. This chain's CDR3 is CASSLAGTGELFF. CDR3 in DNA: TGTGCCAGCAGTCTAGCTGGCACCGGGGAGCTGTTTTTT.